This T cell receptor beta chain was found in a study of blood T cell repertoires in COVID-19. Looking at the study overall: The analysed material was cDNA or gDNA that came from T cells, B-cell-depleted T cells, or PBMCs.

The method was immunoSEQ multiplex PCR; TCRdb's version includes in-frame clones alone and lacks a portion of them. This table holds about 220,000 clones, about 80% found once. V lost 11 bases to trimming and J lost 1 base; unmatched junction nucleotides: 7. This CDR3 has 14 residues. In germline, CDR1 is ENHRY, CDR2 SYGVKD. Sequenced sample: peripheral blood. The chain couples TRBV10-3 to TRBJ1-5; 8 nucleotides line up with TRBD1. The TCR sequence derives from a woman in her 30s who had recovered from COVID-19. CDR3 DNA sequence: TGTGCCGCCTCGGGACAGGTCAGCAATCAGCCCCAGCATTTT. Protein product: CAASGQVSNQPQHF.